A selection of T cell receptor beta chains follows, all from one sample in a study of response to subunit inactivated influenza vaccine. One entry per CDR3 protein results from TCRdb running MiXCR on the RT-PCR reads. The repertoire holds just under 550,000 distinct CDR3 sequences, with under 30% as singletons. The same specimen was also included in a second study, on T cells expressing NK-cell markers.

Sample: CD4+ T cells sorted from PBMCs, taken 11 to 12 days after vaccination. The receptor set was obtained from a man aged 45-65 years who received an inactivated influenza vaccine. CDR3s include the opening cysteine and the closing phenylalanine or tryptophan. Fields, in order: D gene, J gene, clone size, V gene, CDR3 protein, CDR3 DNA. A D gene is named only where the DNA matches it firmly. Only part of the rows carry a size: once, few, many, or a class if the clone is expanded.

d_gene: -
j_gene: TRBJ2-2
abundance: -
v_gene: TRBV6-1
CDR3aa: CASSTGAIAGPGELFF
CDR3nt: TGTGCCAGCTCAACAGGGGCGATAGCGGGACCTGGGGAGCTGTTTTTT

d_gene: -
j_gene: TRBJ2-2
abundance: few
v_gene: TRBV6-5
CDR3aa: CASSYGRAGTGELFF
CDR3nt: TGTGCCAGCAGTTACGGCAGGGCGGGCACCGGGGAGCTGTTTTTT

d_gene: TRBD1
j_gene: TRBJ2-7
abundance: few
v_gene: TRBV12-3/TRBV12-4
CDR3aa: CASSRRTGPTEQYF
CDR3nt: TGTGCCAGCAGTCGACGGACAGGGCCCACCGAGCAGTACTTC

d_gene: -
j_gene: TRBJ1-2
abundance: -
v_gene: TRBV11-1
CDR3aa: CASSITTAGGGYTF
CDR3nt: TGTGCCAGCAGTATAACCACGGCGGGAGGAGGCTACACCTTC

d_gene: -
j_gene: TRBJ1-4
abundance: -
v_gene: TRBV12-3/TRBV12-4
CDR3aa: CASSSRTEKLFF
CDR3nt: TGTGCCAGCAGTTCAAGGACTGAAAAACTGTTTTTT

d_gene: -
j_gene: TRBJ1-1
abundance: -
v_gene: TRBV14
CDR3aa: CASSQRRGSPRRSTEAFF
CDR3nt: TGTGCCAGCAGCCAAAGAAGGGGGAGCCCCAGGCGGTCCACTGAAGCTTTCTTT

d_gene: -
j_gene: TRBJ2-5
abundance: -
v_gene: TRBV20-1
CDR3aa: CSASRSYQETQYF
CDR3nt: TGCAGTGCTAGTAGGAGCTACCAAGAGACCCAGTACTTC

d_gene: TRBD1
j_gene: TRBJ1-2
abundance: few
v_gene: TRBV6-1
CDR3aa: CASSGQGVSGYTF
CDR3nt: TGTGCCAGCAGCGGACAGGGGGTCAGTGGCTACACCTTC

d_gene: -
j_gene: TRBJ1-4
abundance: many
v_gene: TRBV3-1
CDR3aa: CASSQGATGLFF
CDR3nt: TGTGCCAGCAGCCAAGGGGCCACGGGACTGTTTTTT

d_gene: -
j_gene: TRBJ1-5
abundance: many
v_gene: TRBV12-3/TRBV12-4
CDR3aa: CASSLVQGGIQPQHF
CDR3nt: TGTGCCAGCAGTTTAGTACAGGGCGGTATACAGCCCCAGCATTTT

d_gene: TRBD1
j_gene: TRBJ1-5
abundance: few
v_gene: TRBV20-1
CDR3aa: CSARDRLDRANQPQHF
CDR3nt: TGCAGTGCTAGAGATCGTTTAGACAGGGCTAATCAGCCCCAGCATTTT

d_gene: TRBD1
j_gene: TRBJ2-5
abundance: -
v_gene: TRBV11-2
CDR3aa: CASSLPNRGWQETQYF
CDR3nt: TGTGCCAGCAGCTTACCGAACAGGGGGTGGCAAGAGACCCAGTACTTC

d_gene: -
j_gene: TRBJ2-7
abundance: -
v_gene: TRBV3-1
CDR3aa: CASSHSAFEQYF
CDR3nt: TGTGCCAGCAGCCACTCGGCGTTCGAGCAGTACTTC

d_gene: TRBD2
j_gene: TRBJ2-1
abundance: -
v_gene: TRBV4-3
CDR3aa: CASSQLRLAGSNYNEQFF
CDR3nt: TGCGCCAGCAGCCAACTCCGACTAGCGGGATCGAATTACAATGAGCAGTTCTTC

d_gene: -
j_gene: TRBJ2-7
abundance: -
v_gene: TRBV5-1
CDR3aa: CASRKGDEQYF
CDR3nt: TGCGCCAGCAGGAAAGGCGACGAGCAGTACTTC

d_gene: TRBD2
j_gene: TRBJ2-1
abundance: -
v_gene: TRBV2
CDR3aa: CATRGGRASYNEQFF
CDR3nt: TGTGCCACCCGGGGAGGGCGGGCCTCCTACAATGAGCAGTTCTTC

d_gene: -
j_gene: TRBJ2-7
abundance: -
v_gene: TRBV5-8
CDR3aa: CASSLVGRTYEQYF
CDR3nt: TGTGCCAGCAGCTTGGTGGGCAGAACCTACGAGCAGTACTTC

d_gene: -
j_gene: TRBJ2-1
abundance: few
v_gene: TRBV6-2/TRBV6-3
CDR3aa: CASSGRGPSGAYNEQFF
CDR3nt: TGTGCCAGCAGTGGCCGGGGGCCATCTGGCGCCTACAATGAGCAGTTCTTC

d_gene: -
j_gene: TRBJ2-1
abundance: few
v_gene: TRBV6-5
CDR3aa: CASSYSSARGNEQFF
CDR3nt: TGTGCCAGCAGTTACTCGTCAGCGCGGGGTAATGAGCAGTTCTTC

d_gene: TRBD2
j_gene: TRBJ2-5
abundance: few
v_gene: TRBV5-1
CDR3aa: CASSLGDRTSGFQETQYF
CDR3nt: TGCGCCAGCAGCTTGGGAGACAGGACTAGCGGATTCCAAGAGACCCAGTACTTC

d_gene: -
j_gene: TRBJ2-1
abundance: -
v_gene: TRBV20-1
CDR3aa: CSARSTTTYNEQFF
CDR3nt: TGCAGTGCTAGATCTACGACTACCTACAATGAGCAGTTCTTC

d_gene: TRBD2
j_gene: TRBJ2-3
abundance: few
v_gene: TRBV5-5
CDR3aa: CASSFVLAGSSDTQYF
CDR3nt: TGTGCCAGCAGCTTCGTTCTAGCGGGATCATCAGATACGCAGTATTTT